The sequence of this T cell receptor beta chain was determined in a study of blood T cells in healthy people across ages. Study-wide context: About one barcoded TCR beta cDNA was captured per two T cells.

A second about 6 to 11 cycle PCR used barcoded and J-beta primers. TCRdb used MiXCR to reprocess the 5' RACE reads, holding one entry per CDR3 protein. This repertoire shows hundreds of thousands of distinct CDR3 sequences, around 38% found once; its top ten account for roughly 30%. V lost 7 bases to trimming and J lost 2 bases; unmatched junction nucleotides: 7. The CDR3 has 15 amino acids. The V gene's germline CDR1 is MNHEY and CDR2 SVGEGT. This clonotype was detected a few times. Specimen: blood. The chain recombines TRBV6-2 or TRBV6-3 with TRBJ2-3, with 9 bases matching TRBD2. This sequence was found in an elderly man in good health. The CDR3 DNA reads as TGTGCCAGCAACTCTGTAGCGGGGGACACAGATACGCAGTATTTT. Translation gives CASNSVAGDTDTQYF.